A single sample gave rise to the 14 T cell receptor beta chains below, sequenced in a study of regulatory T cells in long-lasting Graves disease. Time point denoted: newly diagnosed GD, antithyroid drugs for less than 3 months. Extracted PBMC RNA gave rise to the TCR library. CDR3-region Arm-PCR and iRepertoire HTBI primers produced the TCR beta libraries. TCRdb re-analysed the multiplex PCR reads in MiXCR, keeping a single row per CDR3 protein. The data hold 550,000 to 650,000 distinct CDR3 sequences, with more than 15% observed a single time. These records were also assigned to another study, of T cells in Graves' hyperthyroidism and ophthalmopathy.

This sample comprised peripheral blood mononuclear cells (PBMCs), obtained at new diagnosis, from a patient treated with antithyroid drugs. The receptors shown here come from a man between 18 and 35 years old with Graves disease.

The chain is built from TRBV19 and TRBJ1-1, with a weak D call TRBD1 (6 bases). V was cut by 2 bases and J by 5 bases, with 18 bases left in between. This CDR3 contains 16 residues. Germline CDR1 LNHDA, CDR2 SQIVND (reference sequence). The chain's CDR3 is CASSITGRGWETEAFF. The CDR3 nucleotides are TGTGCCAGTAGTATAACAGGGCGAGGTTGGGAAACTGAAGCTTTCTTT.

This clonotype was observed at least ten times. CDR3 DNA: TGTGCCAGCAGCGCCGGACAGGCCGAGACCCAGTACTTC. Amino acid sequence: CASSAGQAETQYF. The genes are TRBV7-8 and TRBJ2-5; TRBD1 agrees at 7 bases. With 5 bases clipped from V and 5 bases from J, the junction kept 5 bases outside the gene matches. Germline CDR1 is SGHVS and CDR2 is FQNEAQ. The CDR3 consists of 13 residues. The full variable domain, completed using reference TRBV7-8 and TRBJ2-5, is GAGVSQSPRYKVAKRGQDVALRCDPISGHVSLFWYQQALGQGPEFLTYFQNEAQLDKSGLPSDRFFAERPEGSVSTLKIQRTQQEDSAVYLCASSAGQAETQYFGPGTRLLVL.

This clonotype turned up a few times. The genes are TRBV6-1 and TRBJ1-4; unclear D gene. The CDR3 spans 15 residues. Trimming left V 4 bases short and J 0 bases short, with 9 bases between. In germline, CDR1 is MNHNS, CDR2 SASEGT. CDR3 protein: CASSASAATNEKLFF. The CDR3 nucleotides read TGTGCCAGCAGTGCGAGCGCCGCAACTAATGAAAAACTGTTTTTT.

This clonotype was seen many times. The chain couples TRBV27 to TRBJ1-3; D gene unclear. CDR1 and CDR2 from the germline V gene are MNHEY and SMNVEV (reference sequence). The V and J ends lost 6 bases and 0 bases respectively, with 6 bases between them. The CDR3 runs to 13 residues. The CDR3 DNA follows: TGTGCCAGCAGCTCAAACTCTGGAAACACCATATATTTT. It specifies CASSSNSGNTIYF.

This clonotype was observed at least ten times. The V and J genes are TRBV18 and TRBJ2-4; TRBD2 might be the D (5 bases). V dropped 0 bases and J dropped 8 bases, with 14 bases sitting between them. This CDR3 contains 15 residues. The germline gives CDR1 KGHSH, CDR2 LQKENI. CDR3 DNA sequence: TGTGCCAGCTCACCACCTGGGGAGCGGAAAGACATTCAGTACTTC. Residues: CASSPPGERKDIQYF.

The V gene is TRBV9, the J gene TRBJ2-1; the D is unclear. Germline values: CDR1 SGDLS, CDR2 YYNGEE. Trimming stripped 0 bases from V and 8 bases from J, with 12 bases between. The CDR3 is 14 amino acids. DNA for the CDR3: TGTGCCAGCAGCGTAGAAGGCTCCGTCGATGAGCAGTTCTTC. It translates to CASSVEGSVDEQFF.

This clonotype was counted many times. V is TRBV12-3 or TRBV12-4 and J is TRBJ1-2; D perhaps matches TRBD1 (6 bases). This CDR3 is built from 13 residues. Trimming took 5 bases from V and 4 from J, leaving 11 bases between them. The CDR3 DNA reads TGTGCCAGCAGTGACAGGTCTGGCTATGGCTACACCTTC. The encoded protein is CASSDRSGYGYTF.

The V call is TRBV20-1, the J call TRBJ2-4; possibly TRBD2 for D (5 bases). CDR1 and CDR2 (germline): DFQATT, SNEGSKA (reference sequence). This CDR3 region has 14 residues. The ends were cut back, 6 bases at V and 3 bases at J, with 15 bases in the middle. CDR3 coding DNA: TGCAGTGCCCCCGTTCGGGCGGGCAAAAACATTCAGTACTTC. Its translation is CSAPVRAGKNIQYF.

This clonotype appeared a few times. The CDR3 bases are TGCAGTGCGCGCTTACCCGGACTAAACATTCAGTACTTC. This codes for CSARLPGLNIQYF. This rearrangement joins TRBV20-1 to TRBJ2-4; D perhaps matches TRBD2 (5 bases). Trimming left V 6 bases short and J 6 bases short, with 15 bases between. The germline V gene encodes CDR1 DFQATT and CDR2 SNEGSKA (reference sequence). CDR3 length: 13 amino acids.

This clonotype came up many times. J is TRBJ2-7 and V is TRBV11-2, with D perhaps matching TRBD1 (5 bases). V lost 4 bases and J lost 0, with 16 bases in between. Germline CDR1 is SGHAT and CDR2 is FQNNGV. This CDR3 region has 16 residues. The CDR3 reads CASSSRFQGSSYEQYF. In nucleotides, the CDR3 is TGTGCCAGCAGCTCCCGATTTCAGGGTAGCTCCTACGAGCAGTACTTC.

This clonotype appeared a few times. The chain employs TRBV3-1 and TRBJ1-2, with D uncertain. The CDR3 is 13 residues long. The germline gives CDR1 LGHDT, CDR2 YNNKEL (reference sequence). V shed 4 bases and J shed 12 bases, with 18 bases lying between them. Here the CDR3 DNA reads TGTGCCAGCAGCCCGGAACCGGGCCCGCCCCACACCTTC. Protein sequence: CASSPEPGPPHTF. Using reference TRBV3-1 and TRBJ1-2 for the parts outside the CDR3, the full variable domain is DTAVSQTPKYLVTQMGNDKSIKCEQNLGHDTMYWYKQDSKKFLKIMFSYNNKELIINETVPNRFSPKSPDKAHLNLHINSLELGDSAVYFCASSPEPGPPHTFGSGTRLTVV.

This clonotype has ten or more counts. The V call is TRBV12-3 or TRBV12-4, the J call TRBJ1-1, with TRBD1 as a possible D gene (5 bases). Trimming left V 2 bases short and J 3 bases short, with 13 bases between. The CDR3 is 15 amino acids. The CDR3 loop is CASSLKGTADTEAFF. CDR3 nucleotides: TGTGCCAGCAGTTTAAAGGGGACGGCGGACACTGAAGCTTTCTTT.

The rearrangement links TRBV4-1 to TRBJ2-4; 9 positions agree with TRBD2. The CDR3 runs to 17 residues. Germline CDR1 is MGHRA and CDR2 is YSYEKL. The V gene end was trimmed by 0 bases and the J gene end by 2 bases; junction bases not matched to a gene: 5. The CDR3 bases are TGCGCCAGCAGCCAAGAGCAGGCGGGAGGGACCAAAAACATTCAGTACTTC. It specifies CASSQEQAGGTKNIQYF.

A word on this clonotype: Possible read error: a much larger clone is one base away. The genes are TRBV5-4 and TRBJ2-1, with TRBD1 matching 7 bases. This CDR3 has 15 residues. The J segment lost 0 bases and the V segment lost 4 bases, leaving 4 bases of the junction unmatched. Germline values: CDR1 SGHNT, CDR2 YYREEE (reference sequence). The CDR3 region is CASSTRQGSYNEQFF. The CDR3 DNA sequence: TGTGCCAGCAGCACCCGACAGGGCTCCTACAATGAGCAGTTCTTC.